The next 32 T cell receptor beta chains were all read from a single sample in a study of technical replicates of blood from several donors. Generated by immunoSEQ multiplex PCR, the TCRdb table keeps only in-frame clones and is missing some. Of 70,000 to 90,000 clones listed, around 94% are singletons. Sequenced: T cells isolated from PBMCs. Every receptor here comes from a human donor in good health.

The rearrangement uses TRBV28 and TRBJ1-5, with D hard to call. The CDR3 totals 12 residues. CDR1 is MDHEN, CDR2 SYDVKM, per germline. Trimming removed 6 bases from V and 2 bases from J, with 5 bases in between. The CDR3 is CASSVGNQPQHF. As DNA, the CDR3 is TGTGCCAGCAGCGTAGGCAATCAGCCCCAGCATTTT.

This rearrangement joins TRBV5-1 to TRBJ2-7; D remains ambiguous. The CDR3 is 12 amino acids. V shed 0 bases and J shed 3 bases, with 4 bases lying between them. The germline CDR1 and CDR2 sequences are SGHRS and YFSETQ. CDR3 amino acids: CASSLDHYEQYF. The CDR3 DNA reads as TGCGCCAGCAGCTTGGATCACTACGAGCAGTACTTC.

The gene calls are TRBV6-4 and TRBJ1-2, with 10 bases lining up with TRBD1. The CDR3 totals 14 residues. Looked up from germline, CDR1 is MRHNA and CDR2 is SNTAGT. J was trimmed by 8 bases and V by 6 bases; bases with no gene match: 9. CDR3 in DNA: TGTGCCAGCAGAGACCGGGACAGGGGAAGCGGCTACACCTTC. This sequence encodes CASRDRDRGSGYTF.

The chain joins TRBV5-1 to TRBJ2-3; 9 nucleotides line up with TRBD2. Germline CDR1 SGHRS, CDR2 YFSETQ. This CDR3 is built from 17 residues. V trimming: 4 bases; J trimming: 0 bases; junction bases outside the gene matches: 9. The CDR3 nucleotides read TGCGCCAGCAGCACCGGCGGACTAGCGTTTAGCACAGATACGCAGTATTTT. Protein sequence: CASSTGGLAFSTDTQYF.

V and J are TRBV4-1 and TRBJ2-6; the match to TRBD1 covers 7 bases. The CDR3 loop spans 17 amino acids. CDR1 MGHRA and CDR2 YSYEKL come from the germline V gene. V shed 2 bases, J shed 2 bases, and the junction held 6 bases outside the gene matches. This CDR3 reads CASSQPTQGAGANVLTF. CDR3 coding DNA: TGCGCCAGCAGCCAACCCACGCAGGGGGCTGGGGCCAACGTCCTGACTTTC.

The chain has TRBV10-1 and TRBJ2-2; unclear D gene. In germline, CDR1 is WNHNN, CDR2 SYGVQD (reference sequence). CDR3 size: 13 residues. The germline V and J ends were trimmed by 6 bases and 4 bases, with 9 bases remaining between them. CDR3 in DNA: TGCGCCAGCAGAGGCAGCGTCACCGGGGAGCTGTTTTTT. Translated: CASRGSVTGELFF.

This chain uses TRBV27 with TRBJ1-2; D gene unclear. CDR1 and CDR2 (germline): MNHEY, SMNVEV (reference sequence). The CDR3 contains 12 residues. With 5 bases removed from V and 8 bases from J, the gap between germline ends came to 12 bases. The DNA for the CDR3 is TGTGCCAGCAGTCCCCAAGGCGGCGGCTACACCTTC. This sequence encodes CASSPQGGGYTF.

This chain uses TRBV6-1 with TRBJ1-1; 8 bases map to TRBD1. The CDR3 totals 15 residues. Per the germline V gene, CDR1 is MNHNS and CDR2 is SASEGT. Losses at the gene ends were 1 base for V and 4 bases for J; bases not matched to a gene: 5. CDR3 in DNA: TGTGCCAGCAGTGAAGGATCAACAGGGGGCACTGAAGCTTTCTTT. Translation gives CASSEGSTGGTEAFF.

The gene calls are TRBV5-4 and TRBJ2-1, with 7 bases aligning to TRBD2. This CDR3 is 16 amino acids long. The V segment lost 0 bases and the J segment 4 bases; nucleotides outside the gene matches: 7. CDR1 and CDR2 (germline): SGHNT, YYREEE (reference sequence). The CDR3 DNA reads TGTGCCAGCAGCTTGGAGGTGGGAGCGGGGTACAATGAGCAGTTCTTC. Its protein product is CASSLEVGAGYNEQFF.

The chain carries TRBV9 and TRBJ1-1; perhaps TRBD1 as D (6 bases). The V end lost 4 bases, the J end lost 4 bases, and 20 bases lay between the germline ends. Germline CDR1 and CDR2: SGDLS and YYNGEE. There are 16 residues in the CDR3. The CDR3 bases are TGTGCCAGCAGCCCCCGGAAGACAGGTCCCCGCACTGAAGCTTTCTTT. Protein: CASSPRKTGPRTEAFF.

The chain joins TRBV5-1 to TRBJ2-5, with 7 bases aligning to TRBD2. Unmatched junction bases numbered 8, after V lost 4 bases and J lost 5 bases. Germline-derived CDR1 and CDR2 are SGHRS and YFSETQ. The CDR3 is 14 amino acids. The CDR3 here is CASSPGRGEETQYF. In DNA, the CDR3 is TGCGCCAGCAGCCCCGGACGGGGGGAGGAGACCCAGTACTTC.

J is TRBJ1-5 and V is TRBV5-6, with a possible D match to TRBD1 (6 bases). V was trimmed by 3 bases and J by 2 bases, leaving 15 bases between them. This CDR3 spans 16 amino acids. From germline, CDR1 is SGHDT and CDR2 YYEEEE. The CDR3 bases are TGTGCCAGCAGCTCCCGGGGGGCGGTTGGCAATCAGCCCCAGCATTTT. It encodes CASSSRGAVGNQPQHF.

The V and J genes are TRBV5-1 and TRBJ1-2, with D maybe TRBD1 (6 bases). Looked up from germline, CDR1 is SGHRS and CDR2 is YFSETQ. The CDR3 length is 18 residues. With 0 bases removed from V and 0 bases from J, the gap between germline ends came to 18 bases. The CDR3 DNA follows: TGCGCCAGCAGCTTGGCACCAAGAAACAGGGTCGCTAACTATGGCTACACCTTC. Translating it yields CASSLAPRNRVANYGYTF.

This CDR3 reads CASSLVGWSNEKLFF. In DNA form, the CDR3 reads TGTGCCAGCAGCCTCGTCGGGTGGTCTAATGAAAAACTGTTTTTT. The rearrangement links TRBV16 to TRBJ1-4; D remains unclear. This CDR3 contains 15 residues. V lost 4 bases and J 3 bases, leaving 12 bases between the germline ends. The germline gives CDR1 KGHSY, CDR2 FQNENV.

The table lists this clone with a count of one. The chain combines TRBV13 with TRBJ2-3, with D perhaps TRBD2 (5 bases). The V end lost 4 bases, the J end lost 6 bases, and 14 bases lay between the germline ends. Germline loops: CDR1 PRHDT, CDR2 FYEKMQ (reference sequence). This CDR3 comprises 14 residues. The CDR3 region is CASSCADSGDTQYF. Written as DNA, the CDR3 is TGTGCCAGCAGCTGCGCGGACTCCGGCGATACGCAGTATTTT.

J is TRBJ1-5 and V is TRBV6-1, with a weak D call TRBD1 (5 bases). The CDR3 runs to 15 residues. The V gene's germline CDR1 is MNHNS and CDR2 SASEGT. The V end lost 6 bases, the J end lost 6 bases, and 18 bases lay between the germline ends. The CDR3: CASRSPRAWGQPQHF. CDR3 in DNA: TGTGCCAGCAGGAGTCCCAGGGCATGGGGTCAGCCCCAGCATTTT.

The chain joins TRBV4-1 to TRBJ1-2; the D is unclear. The CDR3 spans 14 residues. Trimming removed 1 base from V and 5 bases from J, with 11 bases in between. Germline-derived CDR1 and CDR2 are MGHRA and YSYEKL. The CDR3 reads CASSQVGREYGYTF. The CDR3 DNA follows: TGCGCCAGCAGCCAAGTCGGGCGGGAGTATGGCTACACCTTC.

This CDR3 is CASSSQDRSNEKLFF. In nucleotides, the CDR3 is TGTGCCAGCTCATCCCAGGACAGGAGTAATGAAAAACTGTTTTTT. This chain uses TRBV19 with TRBJ1-4; the match to TRBD1 covers 7 bases. The V and J ends lost 9 bases and 4 bases, in that order; junction bases with no gene match: 11. Per germline, CDR1 LNHDA and CDR2 SQIVND (reference sequence). The CDR3 is made up of 15 amino acids.

The rearrangement joins TRBV4-1 to TRBJ1-1; TRBD1 is a possible D gene (5 bases). CDR3 length: 19 amino acids. Germline V CDR1 and CDR2: MGHRA, YSYEKL. The V end lost 1 base, the J end lost 0 bases, and 21 bases lay between the germline ends. In DNA, the CDR3 is TGCGCCAGCAGCCAAGTCACAGGTTCTTTCGGACACCTGAACACTGAAGCTTTCTTT. Amino acid sequence: CASSQVTGSFGHLNTEAFF.

The rearrangement joins TRBV7-9 to TRBJ1-4, with 9 bases that match TRBD1. This CDR3 comprises 14 residues. Germline CDR1 is SEHNR and CDR2 is FQNEAQ (reference sequence). With V trimmed by 3 bases and J by 8 bases, 4 bases remained unmatched. The CDR3 DNA reads as TGTGCCAGCAGCTTTGGACAGGGGCCGGAAAAACTGTTTTTT. This codes for CASSFGQGPEKLFF.

The rearrangement links TRBV18 to TRBJ2-7; weak D call: TRBD2 (5 bases). CDR3 length: 15 residues. The V end lost 2 bases, the J end lost 4 bases, and 15 bases lay between the germline ends. CDR1 is KGHSH, CDR2 LQKENI, per germline. DNA of the CDR3: TGTGCCAGCTCACCAACACTAGGAAAAGGGTACGAGCAGTACTTC. It translates to CASSPTLGKGYEQYF.

V gene TRBV6-1 combines with J gene TRBJ1-1, with D maybe TRBD1 (6 bases). The V gene's germline CDR1 is MNHNS and CDR2 SASEGT. Trimming cost V 5 bases and J 3 bases, with 13 bases left between them. The CDR3 is 14 residues long. The chain's CDR3 is CASSPPRGYTEAFF. The CDR3 DNA reads as TGTGCCAGCAGTCCGCCTAGGGGGTACACTGAAGCTTTCTTT.

This sequence joins TRBV7-6 and TRBJ2-5, with D maybe TRBD1 (6 bases). Per the germline V gene, CDR1 is SGHVS and CDR2 is FNYEAQ. Trimming cost V 4 bases and J 3 bases, with 15 bases left between them. This CDR3 contains 15 residues. CDR3 sequence reads: CASSSRDILEETQYF. The CDR3 DNA reads as TGTGCCAGCAGCTCCCGGGACATACTCGAAGAGACCCAGTACTTC.

The rearrangement joins TRBV25-1 to TRBJ1-5, with 10 bases matching TRBD1. The germline CDR1 and CDR2 sequences are MGHDK and SYGVNS. Germline trimming cut 4 bases from V and 5 bases from J; bases unmatched to any gene: 2. This CDR3 comprises 14 residues. The CDR3 DNA sequence: TGTGCCAGCAGTGGACAGGGGGCCGATCAGCCCCAGCATTTT. Translated: CASSGQGADQPQHF.

The CDR3 is CASSSPTSGVSYNEQFF. CDR3 bases: TGTGCCAGCAGTTCGCCGACTAGCGGGGTATCCTACAATGAGCAGTTCTTC. The J gene is TRBJ2-1, the V gene TRBV28; 11 nucleotides align to TRBD2. The V gene's germline CDR1 is MDHEN and CDR2 SYDVKM. There are 17 residues in the CDR3. V was pared by 4 bases and J by 1 base, with 6 bases of the junction left unmatched.

V gene TRBV10-3 combines with J gene TRBJ2-7, with 9 bases that match TRBD1. Germline loops: CDR1 ENHRY, CDR2 SYGVKD. This CDR3 is built from 14 residues. The J segment lost 2 bases and the V segment lost 5 bases, leaving 4 bases of the junction unmatched. This chain's CDR3 is CAISPGQGTYEQYF. The CDR3 nucleotides read TGTGCCATCAGTCCGGGACAGGGTACCTACGAGCAGTACTTC.

The chain carries TRBV21-1 and TRBJ1-6; the table's D call, TRBD1, has no DNA check behind it. TRBV21-1 is shown as a pseudogene. The CDR3 has 14 amino acids. The CDR3 DNA is TGTGCCAGAACGGACAGGCCCCATGGTTCACCCCTCCACTTT. Encoded protein: CARTDRPHGSPLHF.

The rearrangement links TRBV18 to TRBJ1-1, with 8 bases identical to TRBD1. V lost 6 bases to trimming and J lost 5 bases; unmatched junction nucleotides: 17. Germline CDR1 and CDR2: KGHSH and LQKENI. CDR3 length: 17 amino acids. The CDR3, as DNA: TGTGCCAGCTCCCCGAGCGCGATCCAGGGGGCGGGAACTGAAGCTTTCTTT. Its translation: CASSPSAIQGAGTEAFF.

V usage is TRBV7-9 and J usage is TRBJ2-4, with TRBD1 matching over 10 bases. The germline V gene has CDR1 SEHNR and CDR2 FQNEAQ (reference sequence). The ends lost 4 bases at V and 5 bases at J; junction bases unmatched: 5. The CDR3 has 15 amino acids. The CDR3 nucleotides read TGTGCCAGCAGCTCGCCCGGACAGGGGGAAAACATTCAGTACTTC. Encoded protein: CASSSPGQGENIQYF. The full variable domain, completed using reference TRBV7-9 and TRBJ2-4, is DTGVSQNPRHKITKRGQNVTFRCDPISEHNRLYWYRQTLGQGPEFLTYFQNEAQLEKSRLLSDRFSAERPKGSFSTLEIQRTEQGDSAMYLCASSSPGQGENIQYFGAGTRLSVL.

The J gene is TRBJ2-5, the V gene TRBV15, with 12 bases lining up with TRBD1. Per the germline V gene, CDR1 is LNHNV and CDR2 is YYDKDF (reference sequence). The V and J ends lost 0 bases and 4 bases, in that order; junction bases with no gene match: 12. The CDR3 extends over 19 amino acids. Written as DNA, the CDR3 is TGTGCCACCAGCAGAGATCTTATCCGCCGGGACAGGGGGCGAGAGACCCAGTACTTC. Protein sequence: CATSRDLIRRDRGRETQYF. Together with reference TRBV15 and TRBJ2-5, the CDR3 gives the full variable domain: DAMVIQNPRYQVTQFGKPVTLSCSQTLNHNVMYWYQQKSSQAPKLLFHYYDKDFNNEADTPDNFQSRRPNTSFCFLDIRSPGLGDTAMYLCATSRDLIRRDRGRETQYFGPGTRLLVL.

The chain recombines TRBV9 with TRBJ2-1; TRBD2 agrees at 8 bases. The CDR3 sequence is 16 residues long. The junction had 2 bases not matched to a gene; V was cut back by 0 bases and J by 0 bases. Germline CDR1 SGDLS, CDR2 YYNGEE. CDR3 region: CASSVAGGPSYNEQFF. CDR3 DNA: TGTGCCAGCAGCGTAGCGGGGGGGCCCTCCTACAATGAGCAGTTCTTC.

The chain recombines TRBV14 with TRBJ2-1, with 7 bases identical to TRBD2. V was clipped by 4 bases and J by 0 bases; unmatched bases: 12. The CDR3 is made up of 18 amino acids. Germline CDR1 SGHDN, CDR2 FVKESK. This chain's CDR3 is CASSLYSGSGDSYNEQFF. The CDR3 coding sequence is TGTGCCAGCAGCCTGTATTCGGGAAGCGGGGACTCCTACAATGAGCAGTTCTTC. Filled out from reference TRBV14 and TRBJ2-1, the complete variable domain reads EAGVTQFPSHSVIEKGQTVTLRCDPISGHDNLYWYRRVMGKEIKFLLHFVKESKQDESGMPNNRFLAERTGGTYSTLKVQPAELEDSGVYFCASSLYSGSGDSYNEQFFGPGTRLTVL.